The rows below give T cell receptor beta chains drawn from one sample of a study of shared clonotypes between healthy human individuals. Libraries were prepared by immunoSEQ multiplex PCR; TCRdb keeps only in-frame clonotypes and omits some of them. The table shows about 710,000 clones, with over 60% occurring only once. The sequencing sample was made of memory CD4+ T cells sorted from blood. These receptors came from a woman aged 30 to 39 in good health. Both conserved end residues are part of each CDR3. D genes are given only for firm matches. The size of a clone is reported for some rows only, either as once, few or many, or as a class for expanded clones.

d_call j_call clone_size v_call cdr3_nt cdr3_aa
TRBD2 TRBJ2-7 - TRBV28 TGTGCCAGCAGTTTACCGGGACTAGCGGGACCCATCTCCTACGAGCAGTACTTC CASSLPGLAGPISYEQYF
TRBD1 TRBJ1-4 once TRBV15 TGTGCCACCAGCAGAACTCGGGGGCAACAGGGGCCAGGCGAAAAACTGTTTTTT CATSRTRGQQGPGEKLFF
- TRBJ1-4 - TRBV6-5 TGTGCCAGCAGTTACGACAGCGCAACTAATGAAAAACTGTTTTTT CASSYDSATNEKLFF
TRBD2 TRBJ2-2 - TRBV11-2 TGTGCCAGCCTAGCGGTAGTGGCGAACACCGGGGAGCTGTTTTTT CASLAVVANTGELFF
TRBD1 TRBJ1-1 few TRBV6-6 TGTGCCAGCAGTCTCCGACAGGGGAGTACTGAAGCTTTCTTT CASSLRQGSTEAFF
TRBD1 TRBJ1-1 - TRBV7-2 TGTGCCAGCTCGAGCCAGGGGGGATTCCGCACTGAAGCTTTCTTT CASSSQGGFRTEAFF
- TRBJ1-5 - TRBV7-8 TGTGCCAGCAGCTCCCAGGGAGATCAGCCCCAGCATTTT CASSSQGDQPQHF
TRBD1 TRBJ1-5 - TRBV29-1 TGCAGCGTTGAAATCTCGGGACAGGGAGATCAGCCCCAGCATTTT CSVEISGQGDQPQHF
- TRBJ2-3 - TRBV29-1 TGCAGCGTCCCTTGGGGTACCCCAGATACGCAGTATTTT CSVPWGTPDTQYF
- TRBJ1-2 many TRBV6-6 TGTGCCAGCAGTTCCCTAGGCGGGGGCGCCGATGGCTACACCTTC CASSSLGGGADGYTF